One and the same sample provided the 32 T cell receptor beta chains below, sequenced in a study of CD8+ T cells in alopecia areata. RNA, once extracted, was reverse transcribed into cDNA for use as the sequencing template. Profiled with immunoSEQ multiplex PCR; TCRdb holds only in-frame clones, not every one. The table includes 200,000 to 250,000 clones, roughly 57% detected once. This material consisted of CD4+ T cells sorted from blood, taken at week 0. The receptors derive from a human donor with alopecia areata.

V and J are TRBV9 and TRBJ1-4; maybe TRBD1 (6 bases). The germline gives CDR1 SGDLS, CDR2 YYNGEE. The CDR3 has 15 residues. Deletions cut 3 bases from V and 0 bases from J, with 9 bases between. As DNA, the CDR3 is TGTGCCAGCAGCGGAAGGGGGGCAACTAATGAAAAACTGTTTTTT. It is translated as CASSGRGATNEKLFF. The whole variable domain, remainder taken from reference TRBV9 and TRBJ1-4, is DSGVTQTPKHLITATGQRVTLRCSPRSGDLSVYWYQQSLDQGLQFLIQYYNGEERAKGNILERFSAQQFPDLHSELNLSSLELGDSALYFCASSGRGATNEKLFFGSGTQLSVL.

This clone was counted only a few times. In DNA, the CDR3 is TGTGCCAGCAGTCCCCGACAGGGTGGGGTAGCTTTCTTT. Protein sequence: CASSPRQGGVAFF. The chain recombines TRBV6-6 with TRBJ1-1; 7 bases match TRBD1. CDR1 MNHNY and CDR2 SVGAGI come from the germline V gene (reference sequence). There are 13 residues in the CDR3. V shed 5 bases, J shed 10 bases, and the junction held 10 bases outside the gene matches.

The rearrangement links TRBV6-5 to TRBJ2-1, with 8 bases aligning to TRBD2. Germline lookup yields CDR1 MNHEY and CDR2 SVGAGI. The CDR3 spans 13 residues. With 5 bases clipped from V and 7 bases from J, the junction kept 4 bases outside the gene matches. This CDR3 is CASSGRGENEQFF. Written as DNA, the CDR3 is TGTGCCAGCAGTGGGCGGGGGGAGAATGAGCAGTTCTTC.

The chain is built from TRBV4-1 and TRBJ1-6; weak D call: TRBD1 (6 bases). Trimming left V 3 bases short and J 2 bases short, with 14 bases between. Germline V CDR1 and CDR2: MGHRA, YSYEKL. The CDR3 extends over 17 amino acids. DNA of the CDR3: TGCGCCAGCAGCCACCCACCGACAGGACCCTATAATTCACCCCTCCACTTT. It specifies CASSHPPTGPYNSPLHF.

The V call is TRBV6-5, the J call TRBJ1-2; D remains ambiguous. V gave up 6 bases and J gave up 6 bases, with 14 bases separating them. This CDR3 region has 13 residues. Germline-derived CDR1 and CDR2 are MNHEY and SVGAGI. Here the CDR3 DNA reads TGTGCCAGCAGCCTCCGGGGAAGGAATGGCTACACCTTC. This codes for CASSLRGRNGYTF.

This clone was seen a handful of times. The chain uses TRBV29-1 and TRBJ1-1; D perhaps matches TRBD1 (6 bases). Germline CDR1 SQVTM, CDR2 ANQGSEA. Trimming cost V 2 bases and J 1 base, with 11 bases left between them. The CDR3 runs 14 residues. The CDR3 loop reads CSVELRQANTEAFF. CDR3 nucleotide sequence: TGCAGCGTTGAATTGAGACAGGCGAACACTGAAGCTTTCTTT.

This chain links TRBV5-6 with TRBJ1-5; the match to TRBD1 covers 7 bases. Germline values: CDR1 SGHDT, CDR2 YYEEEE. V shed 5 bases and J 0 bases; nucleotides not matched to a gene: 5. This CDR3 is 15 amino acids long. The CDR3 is CASSYRGGSNQPQHF. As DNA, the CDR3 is TGTGCCAGCAGTTACAGGGGAGGTAGCAATCAGCCCCAGCATTTT.

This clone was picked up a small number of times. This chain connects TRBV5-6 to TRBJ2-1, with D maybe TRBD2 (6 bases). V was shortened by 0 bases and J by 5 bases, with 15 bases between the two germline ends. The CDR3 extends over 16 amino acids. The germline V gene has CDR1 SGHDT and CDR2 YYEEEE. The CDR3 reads CASSLGLRRDDNEQFF. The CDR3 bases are TGTGCCAGCAGCTTGGGGCTGCGGCGGGACGACAATGAGCAGTTCTTC.

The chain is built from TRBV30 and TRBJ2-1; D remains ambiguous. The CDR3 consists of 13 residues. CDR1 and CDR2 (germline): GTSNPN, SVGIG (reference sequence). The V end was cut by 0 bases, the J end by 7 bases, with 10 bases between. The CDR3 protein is CAWSVQLINEQFF. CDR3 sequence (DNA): TGTGCCTGGAGTGTACAACTGATAAATGAGCAGTTCTTC.

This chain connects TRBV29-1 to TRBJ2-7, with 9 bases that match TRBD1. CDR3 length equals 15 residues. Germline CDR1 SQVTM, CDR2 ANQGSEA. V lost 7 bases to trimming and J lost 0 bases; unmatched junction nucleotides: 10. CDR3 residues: CSGRRGTGSSYEQYF. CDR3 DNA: TGCAGCGGACGCAGGGGGACAGGGAGCTCCTACGAGCAGTACTTC.

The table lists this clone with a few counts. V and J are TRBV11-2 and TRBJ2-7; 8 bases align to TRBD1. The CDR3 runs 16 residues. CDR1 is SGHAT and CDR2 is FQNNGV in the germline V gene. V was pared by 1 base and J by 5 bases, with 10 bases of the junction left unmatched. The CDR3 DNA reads TGTGCCAGCAGCTTAGGCTTCAGGGGGCGCAACCACGAGCAGTACTTC. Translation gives CASSLGFRGRNHEQYF.

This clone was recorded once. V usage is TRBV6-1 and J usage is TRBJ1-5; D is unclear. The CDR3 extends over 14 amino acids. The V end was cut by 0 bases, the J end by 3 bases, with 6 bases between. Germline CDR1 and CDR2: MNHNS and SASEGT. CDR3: CASSEANYNQPQHF. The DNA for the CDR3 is TGTGCCAGCAGTGAAGCCAACTACAATCAGCCCCAGCATTTT.

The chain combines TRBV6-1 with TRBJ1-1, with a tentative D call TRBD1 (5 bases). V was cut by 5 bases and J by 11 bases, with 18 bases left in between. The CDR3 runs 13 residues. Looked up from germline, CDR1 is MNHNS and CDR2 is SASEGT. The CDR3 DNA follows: TGTGCCAGCAGTCCATACGACAGTCCCGCGGCTTTCTTT. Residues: CASSPYDSPAAFF.

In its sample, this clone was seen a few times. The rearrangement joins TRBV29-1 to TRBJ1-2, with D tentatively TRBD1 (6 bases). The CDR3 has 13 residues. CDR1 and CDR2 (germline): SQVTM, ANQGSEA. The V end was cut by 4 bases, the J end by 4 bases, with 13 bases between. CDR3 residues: CSVAADSLYGYTF. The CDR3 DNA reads TGCAGCGTTGCTGCGGACAGTCTCTATGGCTACACCTTC. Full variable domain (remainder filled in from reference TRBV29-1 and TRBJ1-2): SAVISQKPSRDICQRGTSLTIQCQVDSQVTMMFWYRQQPGQSLTLIATANQGSEATYESGFVIDKFPISRPNLTFSTLTVSNMSPEDSSIYLCSVAADSLYGYTFGSGTRLTVV.

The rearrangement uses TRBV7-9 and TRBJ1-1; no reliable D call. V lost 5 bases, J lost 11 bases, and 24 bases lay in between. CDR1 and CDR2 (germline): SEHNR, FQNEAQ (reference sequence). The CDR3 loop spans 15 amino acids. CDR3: CASSPKGRNPLWAFF. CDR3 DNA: TGTGCCAGCAGCCCGAAGGGAAGGAACCCATTGTGGGCTTTCTTT.

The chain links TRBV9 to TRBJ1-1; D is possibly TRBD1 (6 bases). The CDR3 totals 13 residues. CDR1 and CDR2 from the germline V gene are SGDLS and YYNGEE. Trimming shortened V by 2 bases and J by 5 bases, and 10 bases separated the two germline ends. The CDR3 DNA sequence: TGTGCCAGCAGCGTGGGCAGGGGAACTGAAGCTTTCTTT. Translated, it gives CASSVGRGTEAFF.

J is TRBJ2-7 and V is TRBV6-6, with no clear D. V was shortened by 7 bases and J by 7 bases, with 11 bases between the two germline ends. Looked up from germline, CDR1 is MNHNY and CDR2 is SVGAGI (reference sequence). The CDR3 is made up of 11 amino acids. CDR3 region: CASTDSAEQYF. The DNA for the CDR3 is TGTGCCAGCACCGACTCTGCGGAGCAGTACTTC.

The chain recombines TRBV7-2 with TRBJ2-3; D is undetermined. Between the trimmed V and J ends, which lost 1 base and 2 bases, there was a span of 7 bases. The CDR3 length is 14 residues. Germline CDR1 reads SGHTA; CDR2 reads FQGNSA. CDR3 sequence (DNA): TGTGCCAGCAGCTTAGGGCTTTACACAGATACGCAGTATTTT. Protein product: CASSLGLYTDTQYF.

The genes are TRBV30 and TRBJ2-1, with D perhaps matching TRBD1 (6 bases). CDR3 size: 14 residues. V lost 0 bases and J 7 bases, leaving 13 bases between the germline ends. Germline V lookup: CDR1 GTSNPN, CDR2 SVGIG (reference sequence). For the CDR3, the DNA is TGTGCCTGGAGTGTATCAGGGGCGGTGAATGAGCAGTTCTTC. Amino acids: CAWSVSGAVNEQFF.

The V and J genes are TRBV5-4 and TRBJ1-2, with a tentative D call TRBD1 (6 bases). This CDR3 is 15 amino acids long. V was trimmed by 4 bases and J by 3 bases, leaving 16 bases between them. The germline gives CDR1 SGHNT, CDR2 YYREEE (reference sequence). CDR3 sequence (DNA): TGTGCCAGCAGCCGGACAGCCGGGACTTACTATGGCTACACCTTC. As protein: CASSRTAGTYYGYTF.

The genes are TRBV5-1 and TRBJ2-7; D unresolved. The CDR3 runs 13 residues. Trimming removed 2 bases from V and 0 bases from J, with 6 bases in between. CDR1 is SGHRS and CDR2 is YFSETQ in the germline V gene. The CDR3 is CASSFPTSYEQYF. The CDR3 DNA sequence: TGCGCCAGCAGCTTTCCTACCTCCTACGAGCAGTACTTC.

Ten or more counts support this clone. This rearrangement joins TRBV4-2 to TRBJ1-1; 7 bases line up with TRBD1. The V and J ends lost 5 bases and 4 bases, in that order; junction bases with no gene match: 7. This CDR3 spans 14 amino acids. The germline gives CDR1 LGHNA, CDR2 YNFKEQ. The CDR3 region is CASSKHPGGTEAFF. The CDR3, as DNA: TGTGCCAGCAGCAAACACCCAGGGGGCACTGAAGCTTTCTTT.

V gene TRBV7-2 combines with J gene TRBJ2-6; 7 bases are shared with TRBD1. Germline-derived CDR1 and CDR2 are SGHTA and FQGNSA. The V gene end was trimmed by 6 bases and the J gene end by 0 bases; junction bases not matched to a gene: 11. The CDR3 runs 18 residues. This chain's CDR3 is CASRLRDRYSSGANVLTF. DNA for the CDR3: TGTGCCAGCAGATTGAGGGACAGATACTCCTCTGGGGCCAACGTCCTGACTTTC.

CDR3 nucleotides: TGTGCCAGCAGCGGCCGGGACAGGGGGTTCAATTCACCCCTCCACTTT. Translation: CASSGRDRGFNSPLHF. The rearrangement joins TRBV21-1 to TRBJ1-6; no DNA check was done on the table's D call, TRBD1. TRBV21-1 is listed as a pseudogene. The CDR3 contains 16 residues.

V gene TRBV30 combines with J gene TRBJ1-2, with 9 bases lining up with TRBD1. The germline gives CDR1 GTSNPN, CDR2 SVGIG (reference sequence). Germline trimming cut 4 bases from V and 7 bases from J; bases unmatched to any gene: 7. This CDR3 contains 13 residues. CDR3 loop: CAWTTGGPRGYTF. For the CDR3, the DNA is TGTGCCTGGACAACAGGGGGCCCACGTGGCTACACCTTC. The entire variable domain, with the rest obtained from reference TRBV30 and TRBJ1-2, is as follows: SQTIHQWPATLVQPVGSPLSLECTVEGTSNPNLYWYRQAAGRGLQLLFYSVGIGQISSEVPQNLSASRPQDRQFILSSKKLLLSDSGFYLCAWTTGGPRGYTFGSGTRLTVV.

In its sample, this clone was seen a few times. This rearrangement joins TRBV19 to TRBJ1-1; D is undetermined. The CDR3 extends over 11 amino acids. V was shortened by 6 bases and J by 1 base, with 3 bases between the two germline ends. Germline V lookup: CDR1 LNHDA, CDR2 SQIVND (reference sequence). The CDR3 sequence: CASRANTEAFF. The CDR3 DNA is TGTGCCAGTAGAGCGAACACTGAAGCTTTCTTT. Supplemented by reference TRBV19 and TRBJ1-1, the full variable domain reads DGGITQSPKYLFRKEGQNVTLSCEQNLNHDAMYWYRQDPGQGLRLIYYSQIVNDFQKGDIAEGYSVSREKKESFPLTVTSAQKNPTAFYLCASRANTEAFFGQGTRLTVV.

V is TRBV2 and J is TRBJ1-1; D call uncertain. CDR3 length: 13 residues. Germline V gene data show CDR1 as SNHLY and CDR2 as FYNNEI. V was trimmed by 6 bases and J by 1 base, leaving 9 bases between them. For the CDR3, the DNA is TGTGCCAGCAGGATCAAATCGAACACTGAAGCTTTCTTT. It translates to CASRIKSNTEAFF.

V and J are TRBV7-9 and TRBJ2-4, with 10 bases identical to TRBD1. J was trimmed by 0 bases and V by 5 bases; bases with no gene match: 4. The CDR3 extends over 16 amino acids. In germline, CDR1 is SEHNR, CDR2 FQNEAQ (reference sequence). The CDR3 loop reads CASSPGQGVAKNIQYF. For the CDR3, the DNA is TGTGCCAGCAGCCCCGGACAGGGGGTAGCCAAAAACATTCAGTACTTC.

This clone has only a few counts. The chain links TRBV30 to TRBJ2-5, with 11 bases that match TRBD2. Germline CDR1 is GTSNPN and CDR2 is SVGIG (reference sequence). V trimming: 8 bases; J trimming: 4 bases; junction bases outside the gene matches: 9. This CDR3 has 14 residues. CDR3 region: CAATTSGSAETQYF. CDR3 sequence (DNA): TGTGCCGCCACCACTAGCGGGAGCGCAGAGACCCAGTACTTC.

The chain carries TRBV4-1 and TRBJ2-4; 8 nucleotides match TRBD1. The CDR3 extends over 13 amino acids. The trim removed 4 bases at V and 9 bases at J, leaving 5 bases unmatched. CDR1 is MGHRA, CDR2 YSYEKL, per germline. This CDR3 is CASSRQGLGIQYF. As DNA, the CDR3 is TGCGCCAGCAGCCGACAGGGGTTGGGCATTCAGTACTTC.

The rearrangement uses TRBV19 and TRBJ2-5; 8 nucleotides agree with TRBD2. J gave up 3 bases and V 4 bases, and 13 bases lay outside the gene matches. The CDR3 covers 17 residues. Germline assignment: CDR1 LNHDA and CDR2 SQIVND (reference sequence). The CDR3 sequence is CASSTSKGTSAKETQYF. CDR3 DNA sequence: TGTGCCAGTAGTACCTCAAAGGGGACTAGTGCCAAAGAGACCCAGTACTTC.

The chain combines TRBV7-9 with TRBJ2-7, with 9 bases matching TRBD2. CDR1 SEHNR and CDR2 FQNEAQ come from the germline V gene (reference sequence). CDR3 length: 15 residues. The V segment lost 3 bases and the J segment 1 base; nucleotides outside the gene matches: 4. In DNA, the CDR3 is TGTGCCAGCAGCTTTTCAGCGGGGGGATCCTACGAGCAGTACTTC. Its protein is CASSFSAGGSYEQYF. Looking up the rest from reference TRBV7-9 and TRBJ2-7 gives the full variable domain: DTGVSQNPRHKITKRGQNVTFRCDPISEHNRLYWYRQTLGQGPEFLTYFQNEAQLEKSRLLSDRFSAERPKGSFSTLEIQRTEQGDSAMYLCASSFSAGGSYEQYFGPGTRLTVT.